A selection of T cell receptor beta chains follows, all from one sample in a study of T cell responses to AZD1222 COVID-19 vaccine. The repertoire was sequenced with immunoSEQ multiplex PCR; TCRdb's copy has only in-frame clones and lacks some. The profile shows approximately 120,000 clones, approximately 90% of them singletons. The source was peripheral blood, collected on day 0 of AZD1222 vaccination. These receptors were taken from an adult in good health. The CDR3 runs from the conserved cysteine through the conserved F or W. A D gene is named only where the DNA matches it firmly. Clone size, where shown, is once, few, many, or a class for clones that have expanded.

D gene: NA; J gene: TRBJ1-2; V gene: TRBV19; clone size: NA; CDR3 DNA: TGTGCCAGTAGTAGACGGGCAGGGGATGGCTACACCTTC; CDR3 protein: CASSRRAGDGYTF
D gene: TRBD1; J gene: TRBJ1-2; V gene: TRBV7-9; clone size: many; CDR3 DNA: TGTGCCAGCAGCTTAGCGACAGGGGGCACCTATGGCTACACCTTC; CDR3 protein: CASSLATGGTYGYTF
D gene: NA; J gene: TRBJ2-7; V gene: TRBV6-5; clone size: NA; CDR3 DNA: TGTGCCAGCAGTTACATCCAAAACAGGGAGGCCCAGTACTTC; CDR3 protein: CASSYIQNREAQYF
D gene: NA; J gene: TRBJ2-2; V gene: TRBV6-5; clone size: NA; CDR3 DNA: TGTGCCAGCAGTTACTGGACATCGAACACCGGGGAGCTGTTTTTT; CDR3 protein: CASSYWTSNTGELFF
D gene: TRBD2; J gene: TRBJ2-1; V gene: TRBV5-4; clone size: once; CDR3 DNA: TGTGCCAGCAGCTTAGCGGGGGGGCACTACAATGAGCAGTTCTTC; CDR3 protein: CASSLAGGHYNEQFF
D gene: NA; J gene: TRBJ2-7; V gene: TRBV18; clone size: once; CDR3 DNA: TGTGCCAGCTCACCACCGGTTGGGTCAGAGCAGTACTTC; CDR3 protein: CASSPPVGSEQYF
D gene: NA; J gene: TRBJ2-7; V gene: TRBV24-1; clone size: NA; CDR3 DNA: TGTGCCACCAGTGATGGAGATTACGAGCAGTACTTC; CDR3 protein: CATSDGDYEQYF
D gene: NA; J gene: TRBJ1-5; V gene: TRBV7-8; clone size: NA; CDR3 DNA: TGTGCCAGCAGCTTAGCATCCACCCCGTATAGCAATCAGCCCCAGCATTTT; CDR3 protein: CASSLASTPYSNQPQHF
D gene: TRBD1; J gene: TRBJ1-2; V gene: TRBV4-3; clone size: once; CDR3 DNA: TGCGCCAGCAGCCACTTACCGGGACAGGGGAACTATGGCTACACCTTC; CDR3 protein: CASSHLPGQGNYGYTF
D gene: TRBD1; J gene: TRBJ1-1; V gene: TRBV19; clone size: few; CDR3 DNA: TGTGCCAGTAGTATCCCAGGGGGAACTGAAGCTTTCTTT; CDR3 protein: CASSIPGGTEAFF
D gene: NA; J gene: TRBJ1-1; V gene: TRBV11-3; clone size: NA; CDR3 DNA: TGTGCCAGCAGCTTAGGCCCGTACACTGAAGCTTTCTTT; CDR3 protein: CASSLGPYTEAFF
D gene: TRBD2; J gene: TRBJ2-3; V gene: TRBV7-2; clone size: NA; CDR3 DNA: TGTGCCAGCAGCCCCAGCGGGGGGCCGGATACGCAGTATTTT; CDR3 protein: CASSPSGGPDTQYF
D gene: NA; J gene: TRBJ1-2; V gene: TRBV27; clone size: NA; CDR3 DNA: TGTGCCAGCAGTTACGGGGGCGCGATCTATGGCTACACCTTC; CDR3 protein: CASSYGGAIYGYTF
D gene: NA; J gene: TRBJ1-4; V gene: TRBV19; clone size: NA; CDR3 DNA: TGTGCCAGTAGCGCCTTCCAGGGCGAAAAACTGTTTTTT; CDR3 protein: CASSAFQGEKLFF
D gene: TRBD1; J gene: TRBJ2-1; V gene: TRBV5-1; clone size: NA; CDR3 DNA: TGCGCCAGCAGCGCCTACTGGGACAGGGGGTACAATGAGCAGTTCTTC; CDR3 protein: CASSAYWDRGYNEQFF
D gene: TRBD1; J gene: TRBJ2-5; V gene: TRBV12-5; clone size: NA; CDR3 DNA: TGTGCTAGTGGTCCCGATATCGGGACAGATCAAGAGACCCAGTACTTC; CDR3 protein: CASGPDIGTDQETQYF
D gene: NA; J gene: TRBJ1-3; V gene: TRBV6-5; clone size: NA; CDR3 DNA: TGTGCCAGCACAAGCTCTGGAAACACCATATATTTT; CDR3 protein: CASTSSGNTIYF
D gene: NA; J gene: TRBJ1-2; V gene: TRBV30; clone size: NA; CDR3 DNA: TGTGCCTGGAGTGGAAGGGGCGACTATGGCTACACCTTC; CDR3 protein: CAWSGRGDYGYTF
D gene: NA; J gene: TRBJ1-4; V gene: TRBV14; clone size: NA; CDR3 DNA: TGTGCCAGCAGCCAAACGGCGCTTTCAAGCGGTAAAAAACTGTTTTTT; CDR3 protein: CASSQTALSSGKKLFF
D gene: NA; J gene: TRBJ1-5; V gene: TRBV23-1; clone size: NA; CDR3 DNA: TGCGCCAGCAGTCAATCGGGCTCGGGACTGATAGGTCGGAATAGCAATCAGCCCCAGCATTTT; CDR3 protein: CASSQSGSGLIGRNSNQPQHF
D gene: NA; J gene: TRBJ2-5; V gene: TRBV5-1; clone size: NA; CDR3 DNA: TGCGCCAGCAGCTTGGTGGCAGGGGCGGTAGAGACCCAGTACTTC; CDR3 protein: CASSLVAGAVETQYF
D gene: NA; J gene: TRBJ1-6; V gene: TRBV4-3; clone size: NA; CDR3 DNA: TGCGCCAGCAGCCTCGCCCGGGCAGCAAAGGGGTCACCCCTCCACTTT; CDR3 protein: CASSLARAAKGSPLHF
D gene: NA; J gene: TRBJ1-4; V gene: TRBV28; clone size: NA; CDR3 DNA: TGTGCCAGCGGATTGCTACCCTCCCCGGGGGAAAAACTGTTTTTT; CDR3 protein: CASGLLPSPGEKLFF
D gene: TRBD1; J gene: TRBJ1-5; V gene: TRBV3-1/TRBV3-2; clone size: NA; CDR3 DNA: TGTGCCAGCAGCCAAGATCTTGTATGTAATGACAGGGGGGGTCGGGATAGCAATCAGCCCCAGCATTTT; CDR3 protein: CASSQDLVCNDRGGRDSNQPQHF
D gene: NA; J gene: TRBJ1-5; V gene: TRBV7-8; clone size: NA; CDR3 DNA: TGTGCCAGCAGCTTAGAAGCACAGAATCAGCCCCAGCATTTT; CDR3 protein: CASSLEAQNQPQHF
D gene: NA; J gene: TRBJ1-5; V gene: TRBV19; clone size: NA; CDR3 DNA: TGTGCCAGTACCTTACAGGGACGGAATCAGCCCCAGCATTTT; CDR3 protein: CASTLQGRNQPQHF
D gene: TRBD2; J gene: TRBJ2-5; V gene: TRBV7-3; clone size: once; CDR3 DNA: TGTGCCAGCAGCCCTAGCGGGGGAAAACAAGAGACCCAGTACTTC; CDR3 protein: CASSPSGGKQETQYF
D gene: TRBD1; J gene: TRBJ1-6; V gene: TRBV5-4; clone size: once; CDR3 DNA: TGTGCCAGCAGCCCGACAGGGGGAACCTATAATTCACCCCTCCACTTT; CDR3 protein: CASSPTGGTYNSPLHF
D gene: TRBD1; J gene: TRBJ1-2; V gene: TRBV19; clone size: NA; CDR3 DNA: TGTGCCAGTAGTTCCAGGACAGGCCCCTTTCACTATGGCTACACCTTC; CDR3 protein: CASSSRTGPFHYGYTF
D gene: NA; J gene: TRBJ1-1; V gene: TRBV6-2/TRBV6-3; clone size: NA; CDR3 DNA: TGTGCCAGCAGTTATGGGACAACTACCATATTGAACACTGAAGCTTTCTTT; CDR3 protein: CASSYGTTTILNTEAFF
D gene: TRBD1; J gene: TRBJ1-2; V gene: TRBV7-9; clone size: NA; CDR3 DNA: TGTGCCAGCAGCTCCCGGGACAGGGTGGGCGGCTACACCTTC; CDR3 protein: CASSSRDRVGGYTF
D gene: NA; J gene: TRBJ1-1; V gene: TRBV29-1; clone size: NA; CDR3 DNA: TGCAGCGTTGGGTGGGGCCGTGGAGCTTTCTTT; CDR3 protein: CSVGWGRGAFF
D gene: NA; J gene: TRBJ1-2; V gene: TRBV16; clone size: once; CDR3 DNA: TGTGCCAGCAGTTCTACAACAGGCTATGGCTACACCTTC; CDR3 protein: CASSSTTGYGYTF
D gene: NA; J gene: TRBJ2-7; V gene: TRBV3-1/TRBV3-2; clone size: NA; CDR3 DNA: TGTGCCAGCCGTCGTGAGAATGAGCAGTACTTC; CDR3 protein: CASRRENEQYF
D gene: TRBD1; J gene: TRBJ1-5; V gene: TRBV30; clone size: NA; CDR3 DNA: TGTGCCTGGAGTCCTCAGGGGGCGAGCAATCAGCCCCAGCATTTT; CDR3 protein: CAWSPQGASNQPQHF
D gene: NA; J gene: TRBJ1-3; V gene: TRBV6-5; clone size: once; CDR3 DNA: TGTGCCAGCAGTCCTGGTGGAAACACCATATATTTT; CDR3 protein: CASSPGGNTIYF
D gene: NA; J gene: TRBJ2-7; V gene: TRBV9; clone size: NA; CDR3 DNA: TGTGCCAGCAGCGCCGCCGGAAGGGGGGCCTACGAGCAGTACTTC; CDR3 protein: CASSAAGRGAYEQYF
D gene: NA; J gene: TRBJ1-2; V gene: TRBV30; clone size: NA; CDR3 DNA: TGTGCCTGGAGTTATGGGGGTGGCTACACCTTC; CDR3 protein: CAWSYGGGYTF
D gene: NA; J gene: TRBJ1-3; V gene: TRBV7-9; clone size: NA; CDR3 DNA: TGTGCCAGCAGCCCCCCGGGCGGGTTCTCTGGAAACACCATATATTTT; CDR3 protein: CASSPPGGFSGNTIYF
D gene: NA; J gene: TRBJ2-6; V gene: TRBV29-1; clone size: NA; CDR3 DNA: TGCAGCGTTGAATCCCGGGGGCATGGGGCCAACGTCCTGACTTTC; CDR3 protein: CSVESRGHGANVLTF
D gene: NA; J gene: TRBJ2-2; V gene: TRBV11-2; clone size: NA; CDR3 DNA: TGTGCCAGCAGCTTAGGGGGCGGAGGGTACGGCGGGGAGCTGTTTTTT; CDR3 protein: CASSLGGGGYGGELFF
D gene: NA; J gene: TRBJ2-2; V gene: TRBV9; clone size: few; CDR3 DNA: TGTGCCAGCAATAGGGGGGGAAACACCGGGGAGCTGTTTTTT; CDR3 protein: CASNRGGNTGELFF
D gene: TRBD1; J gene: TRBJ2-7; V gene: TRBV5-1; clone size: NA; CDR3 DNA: TGCGCCAGCAGCTTGAACAGGGGGCCCTACGAGCAGTACTTC; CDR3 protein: CASSLNRGPYEQYF
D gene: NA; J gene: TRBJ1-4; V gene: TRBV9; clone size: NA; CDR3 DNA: TGTGCCAGCAGCGTAGCTGGGGGTCCAACTAATGAAAAACTGTTTTTT; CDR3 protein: CASSVAGGPTNEKLFF
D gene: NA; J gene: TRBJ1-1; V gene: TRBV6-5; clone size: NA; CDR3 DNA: TGTGCCAGCAGTTACAGCCCAGCGAACACTGAAGCTTTCTTT; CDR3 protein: CASSYSPANTEAFF
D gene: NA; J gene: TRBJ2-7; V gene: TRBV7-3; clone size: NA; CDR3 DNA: TGTGCCAGCAGCCAAAGGGGGGGCAGCTACGAGCAGTACTTC; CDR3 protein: CASSQRGGSYEQYF
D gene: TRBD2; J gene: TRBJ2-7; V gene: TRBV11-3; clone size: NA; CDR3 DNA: TGTGCCAGCAGCTTATCTTCGACTAGCGGGGGGGACTACGAGCAGTACTTC; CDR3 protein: CASSLSSTSGGDYEQYF
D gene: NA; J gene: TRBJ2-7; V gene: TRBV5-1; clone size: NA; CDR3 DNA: TGCGCCAGCAGCTTGGACCCGAGCTCCTACGAGCAGTACTTC; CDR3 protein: CASSLDPSSYEQYF
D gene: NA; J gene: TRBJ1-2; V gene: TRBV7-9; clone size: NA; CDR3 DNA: TGTGCCAGCAGCTTGCCAGGGTCCTTGCGGGGCTACACCTTC; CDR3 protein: CASSLPGSLRGYTF
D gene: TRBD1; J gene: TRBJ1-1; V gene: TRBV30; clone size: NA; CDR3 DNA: TGTGCCTGGAGCGGACAGGGGGGCACTGAAGCTTTCTTT; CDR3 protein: CAWSGQGGTEAFF
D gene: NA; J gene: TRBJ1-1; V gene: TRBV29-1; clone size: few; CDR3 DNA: TGCAGCGTTCGAAGGGCAGACACTGAAGCTTTCTTT; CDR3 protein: CSVRRADTEAFF
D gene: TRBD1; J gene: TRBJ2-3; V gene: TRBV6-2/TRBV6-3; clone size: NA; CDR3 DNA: TGTGCCAGCAGTGCCGGGGACAGGACCACAGATACGCAGTATTTT; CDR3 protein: CASSAGDRTTDTQYF
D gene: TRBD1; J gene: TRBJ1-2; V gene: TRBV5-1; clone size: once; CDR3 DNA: TGCGCCAGCAGCCCGGGACAGGGACAGGATGGCTACACCTTC; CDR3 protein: CASSPGQGQDGYTF
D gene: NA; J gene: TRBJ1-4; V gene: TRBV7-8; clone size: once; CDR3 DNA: TGTGCCAGCAGCTTAGTAGCGGGGGGCGGTGAAAAACTGTTTTTT; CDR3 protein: CASSLVAGGGEKLFF
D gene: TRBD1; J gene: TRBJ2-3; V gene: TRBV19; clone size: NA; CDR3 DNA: TGTGCCAGCTCGACAGGGGTTTGGGGCGATACGCAGTATTTT; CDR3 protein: CASSTGVWGDTQYF
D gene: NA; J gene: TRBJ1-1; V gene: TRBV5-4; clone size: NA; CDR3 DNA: TGTGCCAGCAGCATGGAATTGAGCACTGAAGCTTTCTTT; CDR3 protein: CASSMELSTEAFF